One sample yielded the 17 T cell receptor beta chains listed below, sequenced in a study of glioma-infiltrating T cells. The iRepertoire nested amplicon-rescue multiplex PCR amplified TCR alpha and beta CDR3s from RNA. A single record per CDR3 protein comes from TCRdb applying MiXCR to the multiplex PCR reads. The table lists 40,000 or so distinct CDR3 sequences, around 20% of them singletons. Sample: glioma tissue, nonneoplastic brain tissue, or PBMCs (not recorded which). The source of these receptors is a human donor with low-grade glioma or glioblastoma, undergoing nonglioma brain surgery, or in good health (not recorded which).

This clonotype was observed a few times. The chain links TRBV11-3 to TRBJ2-3; D is possibly TRBD2 (6 bases). From germline, CDR1 is SGHNT and CDR2 YENEEA. This CDR3 region has 16 residues. Trimming stripped 4 bases from V and 1 base from J, with 15 bases between. CDR3 nucleotide sequence: TGTGCCAGCAGCTCCGGTCGGAGGGTGGGCACAGATACGCAGTATTTT. Translation gives CASSSGRRVGTDTQYF.

This clonotype is termed medium-sized. The chain couples TRBV20-1 to TRBJ1-1; 7 nucleotides agree with TRBD1. Losses at the gene ends were 5 bases for V and 5 bases for J; bases not matched to a gene: 8. This CDR3 comprises 13 residues. Germline V gene sequence: CDR1 DFQATT, CDR2 SNEGSKA (reference sequence). The CDR3 nucleotides read TGCAGTGCTGACAGCAGGGGGAAGACTGAAGCTTTCTTT. It yields the protein CSADSRGKTEAFF.

This clonotype was counted at least ten times. This sequence joins TRBV4-2 and TRBJ2-3; D is possibly TRBD2 (5 bases). The germline gives CDR1 LGHNA, CDR2 YNFKEQ. The V end was cut by 0 bases, the J end by 4 bases, with 17 bases between. The CDR3 sequence is 17 residues long. The CDR3 region is CASSQDYVETGADTQYF. The CDR3 region has the DNA TGTGCCAGCAGCCAAGACTACGTAGAGACCGGGGCAGATACGCAGTATTTT.

This clonotype was counted many times. This rearrangement joins TRBV7-9 to TRBJ2-1; tentatively, D is TRBD2 (5 bases). The V end was cut by 5 bases, the J end by 3 bases, with 17 bases between. The CDR3 totals 16 residues. The germline V gene has CDR1 SEHNR and CDR2 FQNEAQ (reference sequence). CDR3 DNA: TGTGCCAGCAGCCCCGGTGGTAGCGTTTTCTACAATGAGCAGTTCTTC. Translation: CASSPGGSVFYNEQFF.

This clonotype was counted ten times or more. This chain connects TRBV28 to TRBJ2-1; D might be TRBD2 (6 bases). CDR1 and CDR2 from the germline V gene are MDHEN and SYDVKM. V dropped 5 bases and J dropped 5 bases, with 13 bases sitting between them. The CDR3 has 14 amino acids. The DNA for the CDR3 is TGTGCCAGCAGTCCGGGACTGAGGCACAATGAGCAGTTCTTC. This translates into CASSPGLRHNEQFF. Full variable domain (rest looked up from reference TRBV28 and TRBJ2-1): DVKVTQSSRYLVKRTGEKVFLECVQDMDHENMFWYRQDPGLGLRLIYFSYDVKMKEKGDIPEGYSVSREKKERFSLILESASTNQTSMYLCASSPGLRHNEQFFGPGTRLTVL.

This clonotype occurred many times. The chain combines TRBV3-1 with TRBJ2-2; D unclear. Trimming removed 4 bases at V and 1 base at J, with 7 bases between. The CDR3 loop spans 14 amino acids. CDR1 and CDR2 (germline): LGHDT, YNNKEL (reference sequence). The CDR3 DNA reads TGTGCCAGCAGCCCACTCAGGAACACCGGGGAGCTGTTTTTT. It translates to CASSPLRNTGELFF.

There are many counts of this clonotype. CDR3 nucleotides: TGTGCCAGCACCAGCTCCTACGAGCAGTACTTC. Translating it yields CASTSSYEQYF. V usage is TRBV6-1 and J usage is TRBJ2-7; D is unclear. Germline V gives CDR1 MNHNS, CDR2 SASEGT. The CDR3 runs to 11 residues. Between the trimmed V and J ends, which lost 7 bases and 0 bases, there was a span of 4 bases.

This clonotype was seen repeatedly, ten times or more. The chain is built from TRBV28 and TRBJ1-5; D not resolved. Trimming cost V 5 bases and J 7 bases, with 9 bases left between them. The germline gives CDR1 MDHEN, CDR2 SYDVKM. The CDR3 covers 12 residues. CDR3 DNA sequence: TGTGCCAGCAGTCGCCCAGGACAGCCCCAGCATTTT. It codes for CASSRPGQPQHF.

This clonotype has a count of ten or more. The V and J genes are TRBV7-2 and TRBJ2-1, with D unclear. This CDR3 region has 13 residues. Trimming took 1 base from V and 1 from J, leaving 2 bases between them. CDR1 is SGHTA and CDR2 is FQGNSA in the germline V gene. CDR3 in amino acids: CASSLDSYNEQFF. CDR3 sequence (DNA): TGTGCCAGCAGCTTAGATTCCTACAATGAGCAGTTCTTC.

A note on this clonotype: This clone may be a read error of a much larger clone one base away. No conserved phenylalanine or tryptophan ends this CDR3, so it is likely a read error. The chain joins TRBV4-1 to TRBJ2-7; 7 bases are a match to TRBD2. V gave up 0 bases and J gave up 6 bases; unmatched junction bases: 2. CDR1 is MGHRA and CDR2 is YSYEKL in the germline V gene. CDR3 length: 13 amino acids. The CDR3 region is CASSQEGGGEQYL. Here the CDR3 DNA reads TGCGCCAGCAGCCAAGAGGGCGGGGGCGAGCAGTACCTC.

This clonotype was seen at least ten times. This sequence joins TRBV27 and TRBJ2-3; D is perhaps TRBD1 (6 bases). Germline V gene lookup returns CDR1 MNHEY and CDR2 SMNVEV (reference sequence). The CDR3 is 16 residues long. Trimming pared 2 bases from V and 0 bases from J, leaving 12 bases between. The DNA for the CDR3 is TGTGCCAGCAGTTTAATTGTAGGGGGTAGCACAGATACGCAGTATTTT. Amino acid sequence: CASSLIVGGSTDTQYF.

This clonotype was recorded many times. The V and J genes are TRBV7-2 and TRBJ2-1, with TRBD2 matching 11 bases. V trimming: 5 bases; J trimming: 6 bases; junction bases outside the gene matches: 9. Germline CDR1 and CDR2: SGHTA and FQGNSA. This CDR3 is 16 amino acids long. The CDR3 region has the DNA TGTGCCAGCAGCGGACAGACTAGCGGGGCGGGCAATGAGCAGTTCTTC. Translation: CASSGQTSGAGNEQFF. Using reference TRBV7-2 and TRBJ2-1 for the parts outside the CDR3, the full variable domain is GAGVSQSPSNKVTEKGKDVELRCDPISGHTALYWYRQSLGQGLEFLIYFQGNSAPDKSGLPSDRFSAERTGGSVSTLTIQRTQQEDSAVYLCASSGQTSGAGNEQFFGPGTRLTVL.

This clonotype appeared many times. This sequence joins TRBV2 and TRBJ1-1; D call uncertain. V was trimmed by 4 bases and J by 1 base, leaving 7 bases between them. Germline CDR1 and CDR2: SNHLY and FYNNEI. CDR3 length: 13 amino acids. CDR3 loop: CASSVVGNTEAFF. In DNA form, the CDR3 reads TGTGCCAGCAGTGTGGTAGGGAACACTGAAGCTTTCTTT.

This clonotype came up many times. CDR3 protein: CASSLAQQGEQYV. CDR3 nucleotide sequence: TGTGCCAGCAGCTTGGCTCAGCAAGGCGAGCAGTACGTC. V is TRBV7-9 and J is TRBJ2-7; no firm D call. In germline, CDR1 is SEHNR, CDR2 FQNEAQ (reference sequence). V was pared by 3 bases and J by 6 bases, with 12 bases between. The length of the CDR3 is 13 residues.

This clonotype was recorded many times. This sequence joins TRBV7-2 and TRBJ2-7; D is uncertain. The germline V and J ends were trimmed by 1 base and 8 bases, with 12 bases remaining between them. Germline CDR1 and CDR2: SGHTA and FQGNSA. The CDR3 covers 13 residues. CDR3 nucleotides: TGTGCCAGCAGCTTAGGCCACAGTCCCAAGCAGTACTTC. Protein sequence: CASSLGHSPKQYF.

Notes on this clonotype: Since a much larger clone is just one base distant, this may be a read error. The chain carries TRBV10-1 and TRBJ2-3, with 7 bases aligning to TRBD1. The germline V gene has CDR1 WNHNN and CDR2 SYGVQD (reference sequence). The V segment lost 0 bases and the J segment 1 base; nucleotides outside the gene matches: 7. The CDR3 is made up of 17 amino acids. The CDR3: CASSESWDSYGTDTQYF. The CDR3 DNA is TGCGCCAGCAGTGAGTCGTGGGACAGTTACGGCACAGATACGCAGTATTTT.

In its sample, this clonotype was seen a few times. It may be a read error: a sequence one base away is much more abundant. This sequence joins TRBV7-2 and TRBJ2-1; D could derive from TRBD1 or TRBD2 (5 bases each). V dropped 8 bases and J dropped 8 bases, with 16 bases sitting between them. The CDR3 has 13 residues. Germline loops: CDR1 SGHTA, CDR2 FQGNSA. This chain's CDR3 is CASGVWDRDEQFF. The DNA for the CDR3 is TGTGCCAGCGGGGTTTGGGACCGCGATGAGCAGTTCTTC.